This is a list of T cell receptor beta chains from one sample in a study of blood T cells in healthy people across ages. TCRdb recomputed calls from the 5' RACE reads with MiXCR, one row per CDR3 protein. The table shows around 940,000 distinct CDR3 sequences, with 51% occurring only once. The sequencing input was blood. All receptors come from a woman aged 60-70 years in good health. CDR3s include the opening cysteine and the closing phenylalanine or tryptophan. A D gene is named only where the DNA matches it firmly.

TRBV7-2	-	TRBJ2-3	CASSSRVGNTQYF
TRBV20-1	-	TRBJ2-1	CSAMPSGVTYNEQFF
TRBV5-1	-	TRBJ1-4	CASSQPTGGTNEKLFF
TRBV29-1	TRBD2	TRBJ2-7	CSVLTSGSFFSSYEQYF
TRBV20-1	TRBD1	TRBJ1-5	CSARDIRQGLYQPQHF
TRBV6-5	-	TRBJ1-1	CASSYSAGQTEAFF
TRBV12-3/TRBV12-4	TRBD1	TRBJ2-7	CASSLGQGGLLSEQYF
TRBV4-1	-	TRBJ2-1	CASSRPTGLSSYNEQFF
TRBV4-2	TRBD1	TRBJ1-4	CAGSHGQGNEKLFF
TRBV3-1	-	TRBJ1-2	CASSQVGGAGYTF
TRBV20-1	-	TRBJ2-1	CSASIVREQFF
TRBV15	TRBD2	TRBJ2-7	CATSRPSGRISEQYF
TRBV20-1	TRBD1	TRBJ2-1	CSAGTGLYNEQFF
TRBV12-3/TRBV12-4	-	TRBJ2-2	CASSPHYYTGELFF
TRBV12-3/TRBV12-4	TRBD1	TRBJ2-7	CASSLVDRGPYEQYF
TRBV3-1	TRBD2	TRBJ2-1	CASSQPLAGGINEQFF
TRBV6-2/TRBV6-3	-	TRBJ2-2	CASTGGIGELFF